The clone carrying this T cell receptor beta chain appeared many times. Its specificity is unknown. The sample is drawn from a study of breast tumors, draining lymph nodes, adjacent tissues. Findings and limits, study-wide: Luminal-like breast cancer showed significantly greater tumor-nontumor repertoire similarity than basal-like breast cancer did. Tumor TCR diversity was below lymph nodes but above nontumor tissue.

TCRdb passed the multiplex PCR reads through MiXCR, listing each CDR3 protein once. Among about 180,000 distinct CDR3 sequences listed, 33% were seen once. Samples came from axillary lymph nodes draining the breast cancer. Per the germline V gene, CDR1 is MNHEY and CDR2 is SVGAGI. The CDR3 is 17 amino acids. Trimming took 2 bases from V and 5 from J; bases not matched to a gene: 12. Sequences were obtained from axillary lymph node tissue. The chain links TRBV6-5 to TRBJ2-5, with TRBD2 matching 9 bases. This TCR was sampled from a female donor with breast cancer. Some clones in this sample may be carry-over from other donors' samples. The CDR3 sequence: CASSYESPSGVGETQYF. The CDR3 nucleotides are TGTGCCAGCAGTTACGAATCCCCTAGCGGGGTTGGGGAGACCCAGTACTTC.